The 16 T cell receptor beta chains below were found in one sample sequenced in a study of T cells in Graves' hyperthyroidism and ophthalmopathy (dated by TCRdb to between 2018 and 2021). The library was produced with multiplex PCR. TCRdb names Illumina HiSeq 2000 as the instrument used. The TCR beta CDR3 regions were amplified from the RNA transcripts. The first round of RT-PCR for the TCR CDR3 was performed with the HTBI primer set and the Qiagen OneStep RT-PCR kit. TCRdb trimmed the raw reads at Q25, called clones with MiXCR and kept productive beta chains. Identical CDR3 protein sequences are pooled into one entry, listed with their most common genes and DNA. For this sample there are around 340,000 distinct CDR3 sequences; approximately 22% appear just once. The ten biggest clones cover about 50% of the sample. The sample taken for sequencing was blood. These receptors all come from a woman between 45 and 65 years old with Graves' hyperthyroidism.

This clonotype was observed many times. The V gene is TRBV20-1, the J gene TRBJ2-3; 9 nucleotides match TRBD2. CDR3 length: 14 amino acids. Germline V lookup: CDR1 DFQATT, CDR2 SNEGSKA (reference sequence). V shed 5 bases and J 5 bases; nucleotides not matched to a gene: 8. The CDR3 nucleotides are TGCAGTGCTGCTGGTAGCGGGGGCAGAGATACGCAGTATTTT. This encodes CSAAGSGGRDTQYF.

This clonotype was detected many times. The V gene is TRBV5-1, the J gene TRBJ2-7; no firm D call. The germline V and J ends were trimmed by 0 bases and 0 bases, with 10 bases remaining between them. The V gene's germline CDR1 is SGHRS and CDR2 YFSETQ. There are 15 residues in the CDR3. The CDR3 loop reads CASSLDGRSSYEQYF. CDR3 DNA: TGCGCCAGCAGCTTGGACGGCAGAAGCTCCTACGAGCAGTACTTC.

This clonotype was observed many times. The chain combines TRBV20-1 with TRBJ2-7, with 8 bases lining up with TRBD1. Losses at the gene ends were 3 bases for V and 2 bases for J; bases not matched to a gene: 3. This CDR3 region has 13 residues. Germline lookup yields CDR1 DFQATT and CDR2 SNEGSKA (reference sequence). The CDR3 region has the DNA TGCAGTGCTAGGCGGACAGGGACCTACGAGCAGTACTTC. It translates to CSARRTGTYEQYF.

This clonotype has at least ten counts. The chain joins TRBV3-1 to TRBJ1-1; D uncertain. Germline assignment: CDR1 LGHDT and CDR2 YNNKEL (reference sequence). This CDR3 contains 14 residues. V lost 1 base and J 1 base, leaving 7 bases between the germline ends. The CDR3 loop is CASSQGLANTEAFF. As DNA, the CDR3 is TGTGCCAGCAGCCAAGGGCTCGCGAACACTGAAGCTTTCTTT.

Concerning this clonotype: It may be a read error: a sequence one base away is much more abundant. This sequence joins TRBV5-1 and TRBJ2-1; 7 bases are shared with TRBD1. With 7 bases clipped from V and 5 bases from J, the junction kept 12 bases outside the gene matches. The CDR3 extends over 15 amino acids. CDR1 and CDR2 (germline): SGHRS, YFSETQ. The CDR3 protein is CASLQGPGIHNEQFF. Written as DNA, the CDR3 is TGCGCCAGCCTACAGGGGCCGGGGATCCACAATGAGCAGTTCTTC.

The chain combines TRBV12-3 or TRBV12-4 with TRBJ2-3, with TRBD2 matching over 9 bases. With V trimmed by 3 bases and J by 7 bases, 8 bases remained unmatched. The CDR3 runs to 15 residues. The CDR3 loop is CASSFNLAGTNTQYF. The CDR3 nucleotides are TGTGCCAGCAGTTTTAATCTAGCGGGAACAAATACGCAGTATTTT.

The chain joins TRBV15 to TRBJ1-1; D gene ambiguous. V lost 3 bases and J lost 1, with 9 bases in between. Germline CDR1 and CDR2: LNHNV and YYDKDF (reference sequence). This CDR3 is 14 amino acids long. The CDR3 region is CATSSWRQNTEAFF. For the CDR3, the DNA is TGTGCCACCAGCAGCTGGAGACAGAACACTGAAGCTTTCTTT.

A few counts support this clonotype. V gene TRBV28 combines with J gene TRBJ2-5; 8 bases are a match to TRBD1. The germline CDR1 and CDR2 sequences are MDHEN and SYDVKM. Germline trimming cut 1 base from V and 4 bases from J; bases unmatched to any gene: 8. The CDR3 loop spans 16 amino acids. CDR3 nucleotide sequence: TGTGCCAGCAGTTTATTGCTCCAGGGGGCAGGAGAGACCCAGTACTTC. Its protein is CASSLLLQGAGETQYF.

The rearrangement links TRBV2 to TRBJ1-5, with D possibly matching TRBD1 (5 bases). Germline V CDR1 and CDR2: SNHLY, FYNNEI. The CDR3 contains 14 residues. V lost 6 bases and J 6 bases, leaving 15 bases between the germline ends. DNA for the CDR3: TGTGCCAGCAGCGGAGGGCTGGGGACTCAGCCCCAGCATTTT. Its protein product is CASSGGLGTQPQHF.

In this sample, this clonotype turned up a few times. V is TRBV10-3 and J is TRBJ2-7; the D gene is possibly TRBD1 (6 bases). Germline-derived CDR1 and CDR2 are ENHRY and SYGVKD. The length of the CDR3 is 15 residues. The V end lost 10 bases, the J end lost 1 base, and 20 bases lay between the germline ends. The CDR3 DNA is TGTGCCACCTTCTCGGACAGCCGTTCGTCCTACGAGCAGTACTTC. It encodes CATFSDSRSSYEQYF.

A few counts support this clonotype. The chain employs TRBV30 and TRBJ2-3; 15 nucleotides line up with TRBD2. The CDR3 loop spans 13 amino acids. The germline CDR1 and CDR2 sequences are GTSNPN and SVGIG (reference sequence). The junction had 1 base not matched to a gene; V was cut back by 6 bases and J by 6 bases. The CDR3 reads CACGTSGGDTQYF. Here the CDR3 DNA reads TGTGCCTGCGGGACTAGCGGGGGGGATACGCAGTATTTT.

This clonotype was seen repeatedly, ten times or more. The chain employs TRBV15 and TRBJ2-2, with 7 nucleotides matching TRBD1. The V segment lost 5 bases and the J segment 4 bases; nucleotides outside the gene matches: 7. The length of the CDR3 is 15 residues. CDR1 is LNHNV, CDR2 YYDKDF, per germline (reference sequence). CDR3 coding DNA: TGTGCCACCAGCTTCCGGGACAGACGCACCGGGGAGCTGTTTTTT. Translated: CATSFRDRRTGELFF.

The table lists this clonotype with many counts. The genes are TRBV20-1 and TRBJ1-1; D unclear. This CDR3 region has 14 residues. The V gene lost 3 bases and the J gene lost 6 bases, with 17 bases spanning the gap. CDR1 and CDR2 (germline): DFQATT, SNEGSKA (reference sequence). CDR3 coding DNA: TGCAGTGCTAGTATGGGTCATCCGGGCGCTGAAGCTTTCTTT. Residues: CSASMGHPGAEAFF.

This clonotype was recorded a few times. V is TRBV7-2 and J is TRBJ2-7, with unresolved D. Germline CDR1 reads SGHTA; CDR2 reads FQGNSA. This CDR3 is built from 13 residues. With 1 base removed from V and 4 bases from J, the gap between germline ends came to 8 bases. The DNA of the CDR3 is TGTGCCAGCAGCTTAGAGTACGGTTACGAGCAGTACTTC. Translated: CASSLEYGYEQYF.

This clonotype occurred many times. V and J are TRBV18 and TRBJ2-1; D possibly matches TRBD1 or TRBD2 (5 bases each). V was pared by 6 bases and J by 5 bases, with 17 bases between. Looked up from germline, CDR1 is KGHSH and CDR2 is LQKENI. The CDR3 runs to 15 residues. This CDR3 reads CASSARGRGDNEQFF. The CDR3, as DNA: TGTGCCAGCTCTGCAAGGGGTAGAGGGGACAATGAGCAGTTCTTC.

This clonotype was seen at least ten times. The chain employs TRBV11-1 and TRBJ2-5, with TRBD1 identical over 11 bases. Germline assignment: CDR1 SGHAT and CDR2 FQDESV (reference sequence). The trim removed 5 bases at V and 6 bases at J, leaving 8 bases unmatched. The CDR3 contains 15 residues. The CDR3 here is CASSQGQGAWKTQYF. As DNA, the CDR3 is TGTGCCAGCAGCCAAGGACAGGGGGCGTGGAAGACCCAGTACTTC. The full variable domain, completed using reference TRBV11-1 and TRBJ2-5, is EAEVAQSPRYKITEKSQAVAFWCDPISGHATLYWYRQILGQGPELLVQFQDESVVDDSQLPKDRFSAERLKGVDSTLKIQPAELGDSAMYLCASSQGQGAWKTQYFGPGTRLLVL.